A single sample gave rise to the 15 T cell receptor beta chains below, sequenced in a study of blood T cell repertoires in COVID-19. The table came from immunoSEQ multiplex PCR; TCRdb's copy has only in-frame clones and leaves some out. The sample consists of about 200,000 clones, roughly nine tenths of them appearing once. Input material: PBMCs or T cells enriched from blood (not recorded which). The receptors stem from a young woman who had recovered from COVID-19.

The rearrangement links TRBV5-1 to TRBJ1-1; D is uncertain. V shed 0 bases and J shed 1 base, with 7 bases lying between them. The CDR3 is made up of 14 amino acids. Germline values: CDR1 SGHRS, CDR2 YFSETQ. The CDR3 coding sequence is TGCGCCAGCAGCTTGGGGAGACCGAACACTGAAGCTTTCTTT. It encodes CASSLGRPNTEAFF.

V and J are TRBV4-2 and TRBJ1-1, with 8 bases matching TRBD1. The CDR3 runs 18 residues. V gave up 4 bases and J gave up 5 bases; unmatched junction bases: 18. Looked up from germline, CDR1 is LGHNA and CDR2 is YNFKEQ. In DNA form, the CDR3 reads TGTGCCAGCAGCCTCGGTAGGTTGAGACAGGGGATGGGGACTGAAGCTTTCTTT. Encoded protein: CASSLGRLRQGMGTEAFF.

The rearrangement uses TRBV9 and TRBJ1-2; 10 nucleotides agree with TRBD1. From germline, CDR1 is SGDLS and CDR2 YYNGEE. With V trimmed by 4 bases and J by 8 bases, 11 bases remained unmatched. The CDR3 extends over 15 amino acids. DNA of the CDR3: TGTGCCAGCAGCCCAGCCGGGACAGGGGAGAGGGGCTACACCTTC. Amino acid sequence: CASSPAGTGERGYTF.

The V call is TRBV25-1, the J call TRBJ2-7; D might be TRBD2 (5 bases). The CDR3 length is 13 residues. Germline V gene data show CDR1 as MGHDK and CDR2 as SYGVNS. Between the trimmed V and J ends, which lost 1 base and 6 bases, there was a span of 10 bases. The chain's CDR3 is CASSESGLTEQYF. DNA for the CDR3: TGTGCCAGCAGTGAATCTGGACTGACCGAGCAGTACTTC.

V is TRBV5-1 and J is TRBJ1-3; D is unresolved. Germline-derived CDR1 and CDR2 are SGHRS and YFSETQ. This CDR3 has 17 residues. V was shortened by 5 bases and J by 0 bases, with 18 bases between the two germline ends. CDR3 sequence reads: CASSWGDGKDSGNTIYF. The CDR3, as DNA: TGCGCCAGCAGTTGGGGAGACGGAAAAGACTCTGGAAACACCATATATTTT.

This clone occurred once. V is TRBV30 and J is TRBJ2-7; TRBD1 matches at 10 bases. This CDR3 has 15 amino acids. Germline CDR1 is GTSNPN and CDR2 is SVGIG (reference sequence). The V and J ends lost 0 bases and 3 bases, in that order; junction bases with no gene match: 5. CDR3 residues: CAWSVHGQGVYEQYF. The DNA of the CDR3 is TGTGCCTGGAGTGTACACGGACAGGGGGTCTACGAGCAGTACTTC.

CDR3 sequence reads: CSVDRVNIQYF. Here the CDR3 DNA reads TGCAGCGTAGACAGAGTAAACATTCAGTACTTC. The chain employs TRBV29-1 and TRBJ2-4; D possibly corresponds to TRBD1 (5 bases). V was trimmed by 6 bases and J by 6 bases, leaving 9 bases between them. The CDR3 loop spans 11 amino acids. Per germline, CDR1 SQVTM and CDR2 ANQGSEA. The full variable domain, with the rest looked up from reference TRBV29-1 and TRBJ2-4, is SAVISQKPSRDICQRGTSLTIQCQVDSQVTMMFWYRQQPGQSLTLIATANQGSEATYESGFVIDKFPISRPNLTFSTLTVSNMSPEDSSIYLCSVDRVNIQYFGAGTRLSVL.

The rearrangement joins TRBV2 to TRBJ1-2; D gene unclear. The CDR3 totals 12 residues. The V gene lost 5 bases and the J gene lost 8 bases, with 12 bases spanning the gap. Germline V gene lookup returns CDR1 SNHLY and CDR2 FYNNEI. The CDR3 DNA follows: TGTGCCAGCAGTCAAGGAGGGAAAGGCTACACCTTC. The encoded protein is CASSQGGKGYTF.

V is TRBV19 and J is TRBJ2-1, with TRBD2 as a possible D gene (6 bases). This CDR3 is 18 amino acids long. CDR1 LNHDA and CDR2 SQIVND come from the germline V gene (reference sequence). V shed 6 bases and J shed 0 bases, with 21 bases lying between them. CDR3 in DNA: TGTGCCAGTAGCCCGGGGCGTAAGGGCGGGAACTCCTACAATGAGCAGTTCTTC. It yields the protein CASSPGRKGGNSYNEQFF.

The rearrangement joins TRBV19 to TRBJ1-3, with D possibly being TRBD1 (5 bases). Germline V gene sequence: CDR1 LNHDA, CDR2 SQIVND (reference sequence). Trimming cost V 5 bases and J 5 bases, with 16 bases left between them. The CDR3 spans 15 residues. CDR3 in DNA: TGTGCCAGTAGTTCGGTCGACAGTTCTCGAAACACCATATATTTT. It yields the protein CASSSVDSSRNTIYF.

The chain recombines TRBV19 with TRBJ1-2, with a tentative D call TRBD1 (5 bases). Trimming removed 2 bases from V and 6 bases from J, with 10 bases in between. This CDR3 is built from 13 residues. CDR1 and CDR2 (germline): LNHDA, SQIVND (reference sequence). CDR3 protein: CASSIRGSDGYTF. The CDR3 DNA follows: TGTGCCAGTAGTATAAGGGGATCGGATGGCTACACCTTC.

This clone was counted only a few times. The chain has TRBV10-3 and TRBJ2-7; 8 bases fit TRBD2. CDR1 and CDR2 (germline): ENHRY, SYGVKD. This CDR3 has 15 amino acids. V was pared by 6 bases and J by 4 bases, with 11 bases of the junction left unmatched. Here the CDR3 DNA reads TGTGCCATCAGGAGGGCGGGGGGCTTCGGATACGAGCAGTACTTC. Residues: CAIRRAGGFGYEQYF.

This clone was recorded only once. V gene TRBV4-1 combines with J gene TRBJ1-1, with TRBD1 as a possible D gene (6 bases). V was pared by 0 bases and J by 0 bases, with 17 bases between. This CDR3 contains 18 residues. CDR1 and CDR2 (germline): MGHRA, YSYEKL. CDR3 region: CASSQDQDRTPLNTEAFF. The CDR3 DNA is TGCGCCAGCAGCCAAGATCAAGACAGGACGCCTTTGAACACTGAAGCTTTCTTT.

The gene calls are TRBV14 and TRBJ1-4; D gene ambiguous. V shed 0 bases and J shed 7 bases, with 12 bases lying between them. The length of the CDR3 is 15 residues. Germline V gene sequence: CDR1 SGHDN, CDR2 FVKESK. For the CDR3, the DNA is TGTGCCAGCAGCCAAGATCGGGTGATCGGTGAAAAACTGTTTTTT. This codes for CASSQDRVIGEKLFF. The whole variable domain, filled in from reference TRBV14 and TRBJ1-4, reads EAGVTQFPSHSVIEKGQTVTLRCDPISGHDNLYWYRRVMGKEIKFLLHFVKESKQDESGMPNNRFLAERTGGTYSTLKVQPAELEDSGVYFCASSQDRVIGEKLFFGSGTQLSVL.

CDR3 coding DNA: TGTGCCAGCAGTGAAAGGGACTACCCATCCGAGCAGTACTTC. Residues: CASSERDYPSEQYF. The gene calls are TRBV6-1 and TRBJ2-7; 7 nucleotides align to TRBD2. Germline CDR1 reads MNHNS; CDR2 reads SASEGT. The CDR3 length is 14 residues. After removal of 2 bases from V and 6 bases from J, the junction contained 7 bases not matched to a gene.